The clone carrying this T cell receptor (beta chain) was recorded many times. TRAV- and TRBV-specific primers were used for first-strand cDNA, which covered alpha and beta chains. TCRs underwent around 18 PCR cycles of amplification with a constant-region primer and V-primer adapter. TCRdb re-analysed the reads in MiXCR, keeping a single row per CDR3 protein. The table includes tens of thousands of distinct CDR3 sequences, around 21% detected once. Time point given: after trial treatment. Treatment meaning: LDRT plus nivolumab, ipilimumab, low-dose cyclophosphamide and aspirin (RACIN trial). Advanced solid tumors without tumor-infiltrating lymphocytes were required for inclusion. V lost 3 bases to trimming and J lost 1 base, with 6 bases between them. CDR3 size: 13 residues. Germline V lookup: CDR1 MNHEY, CDR2 SMNVEV (reference sequence). The entry originates in a study of low-dose radiotherapy and immunotherapy resistance in tumors. Background on the study: Daily intake of oral aspirin 300 mg by patients lasted four cycles and began on cycle 1 day 1.

V gene TRBV27 combines with J gene TRBJ1-1, with D possibly matching TRBD1 (5 bases). This TCR came from a female donor with ovarian cancer. Sample: PBMCs, taken after low-dose radiotherapy plus immunotherapy. The CDR3 DNA follows: TGTGCCAGCAGTTTGGGACGGAACACTGAAGCTTTCTTT. Translation gives CASSLGRNTEAFF.